Below are 20 T cell receptor beta chains sequenced from a single sample in a study of cytomegalovirus exposure and HLA in healthy donors. The PCR ran on 60 Vbeta and 13 Jbeta primers. Data came from immunoSEQ multiplex PCR; TCRdb stores just in-frame clones and leaves some out. Among fewer than 200,000 clones listed, 75% to 85% were seen once. Input material: PBMCs. These receptors were collected from a girl aged 2 to 10 in good health and CMV-seropositive.

The chain joins TRBV29-1 to TRBJ1-2, with 9 bases identical to TRBD1. The CDR3 is 12 amino acids. V lost 7 bases and J lost 8; bases outside the gene matches: 8. Germline V gene lookup returns CDR1 SQVTM and CDR2 ANQGSEA. The CDR3 spells CSGNRGRLGYTF. DNA for the CDR3: TGCAGCGGAAACAGGGGGCGCTTGGGCTACACCTTC.

In nucleotides, the CDR3 is TGTGCCACCAGAGAGACAGGGACAAACCAAGAGACCCAGTACTTC. It translates to CATRETGTNQETQYF. This chain links TRBV11-1 with TRBJ2-5; 7 bases are shared with TRBD1. The CDR3 is 15 residues long. CDR1 is SGHAT and CDR2 is FQDESV in the germline V gene (reference sequence). The V and J ends lost 10 bases and 0 bases, in that order; junction bases with no gene match: 11.

The chain recombines TRBV2 with TRBJ2-7; D possibly corresponds to TRBD2 (5 bases). The CDR3 sequence is 13 residues long. Looked up from germline, CDR1 is SNHLY and CDR2 is FYNNEI. V shed 5 bases and J shed 3 bases, with 11 bases lying between them. The chain's CDR3 is CASSKRGIYEQYF. CDR3 in DNA: TGTGCCAGCAGTAAGAGAGGGATCTACGAGCAGTACTTC.

The sample holds one count of this clone. V gene TRBV28 combines with J gene TRBJ2-1, with 11 bases lining up with TRBD2. V shed 5 bases, J shed 2 bases, and the junction held 2 bases outside the gene matches. Germline V CDR1 and CDR2: MDHEN, SYDVKM. This CDR3 has 15 amino acids. The CDR3 region is CASSKTSGAYNEQFF. CDR3 sequence (DNA): TGTGCCAGCAGTAAGACTAGCGGGGCCTACAATGAGCAGTTCTTC.

The sample holds one count of this clone. Other DNA sequences in this specimen translate into the identical CDR3. This chain links TRBV5-4 with TRBJ2-3; D is unclear. CDR1 and CDR2 (germline): SGHNT, YYREEE (reference sequence). The V gene lost 0 bases and the J gene lost 2 bases, with 4 bases spanning the gap. This CDR3 region has 13 residues. As DNA, the CDR3 is TGTGCCAGCAGCTTGGATTACACAGATACGCAGTATTTT. Amino acids: CASSLDYTDTQYF.

J is TRBJ2-7 and V is TRBV27; 11 bases align to TRBD1. CDR3 length equals 17 residues. CDR1 and CDR2 (germline): MNHEY, SMNVEV (reference sequence). J gave up 3 bases and V 2 bases, and 9 bases lay outside the gene matches. As DNA, the CDR3 is TGTGCCAGCAGTTTAGTCGGACAGGGGGCTAGAGACTACGAGCAGTACTTC. Translation: CASSLVGQGARDYEQYF.

This clone occurred once. The chain combines TRBV15 with TRBJ2-7; maybe TRBD2 (6 bases). The CDR3 consists of 16 residues. Germline lookup yields CDR1 LNHNV and CDR2 YYDKDF (reference sequence). V was shortened by 0 bases and J by 3 bases, with 15 bases between the two germline ends. CDR3 protein: CATSRDSWEEDYEQYF. The CDR3 DNA follows: TGTGCCACCAGCAGAGACTCTTGGGAGGAGGACTACGAGCAGTACTTC.

V is TRBV9 and J is TRBJ2-7, with D perhaps TRBD2 (5 bases). V shed 0 bases and J shed 0 bases, with 13 bases lying between them. The germline V gene has CDR1 SGDLS and CDR2 YYNGEE. The CDR3 length is 16 residues. CDR3 loop: CASSVGDRGSSYEQYF. The CDR3 DNA reads as TGTGCCAGCAGCGTAGGGGATCGTGGGAGCTCCTACGAGCAGTACTTC.

The CDR3 loop is CASSLAGQGGQPQHF. The CDR3 bases are TGCGCCAGCAGCTTGGCCGGGCAGGGTGGTCAGCCCCAGCATTTT. The chain carries TRBV5-1 and TRBJ1-5; weak D call: TRBD1 (5 bases). The CDR3 extends over 15 amino acids. The ends were cut back, 0 bases at V and 6 bases at J, with 13 bases in the middle. In germline, CDR1 is SGHRS, CDR2 YFSETQ. Drawing the rest from reference TRBV5-1 and TRBJ1-5, the complete variable domain is KAGVTQTPRYLIKTRGQQVTLSCSPISGHRSVSWYQQTPGQGLQFLFEYFSETQRNKGNFPGRFSGRQFSNSRSEMNVSTLELGDSALYLCASSLAGQGGQPQHFGDGTRLSIL.

The chain has TRBV27 and TRBJ2-1; TRBD2 matches 10 bases. V trimming: 5 bases; J trimming: 7 bases; junction bases outside the gene matches: 8. The length of the CDR3 is 15 residues. Germline CDR1 reads MNHEY; CDR2 reads SMNVEV (reference sequence). The CDR3 loop reads CASSLAGAGVNEQFF. Here the CDR3 DNA reads TGTGCCAGCAGTCTAGCGGGAGCGGGGGTAAATGAGCAGTTCTTC.

The table lists this clone with a count of one. J is TRBJ2-7 and V is TRBV5-4; 7 positions match TRBD2. Germline trimming cut 4 bases from V and 6 bases from J; bases unmatched to any gene: 4. The CDR3 runs 12 residues. Germline assignment: CDR1 SGHNT and CDR2 YYREEE (reference sequence). CDR3 in amino acids: CASSLGTTEQYF. The CDR3 DNA sequence: TGTGCCAGCAGCCTTGGGACTACCGAGCAGTACTTC. The complete variable domain, with remaining parts taken from reference TRBV5-4 and TRBJ2-7, reads ETGVTQSPTHLIKTRGQQVTLRCSSQSGHNTVSWYQQALGQGPQFIFQYYREEENGRGNFPPRFSGLQFPNYSSELNVNALELDDSALYLCASSLGTTEQYFGPGTRLTVT.

This rearrangement joins TRBV30 to TRBJ2-1; perhaps TRBD2 as D (6 bases). The CDR3 runs 15 residues. The germline gives CDR1 GTSNPN, CDR2 SVGIG (reference sequence). Trimming pared 5 bases from V and 7 bases from J, leaving 21 bases between. DNA of the CDR3: TGTGCCTGGGGATTTCGGGGGACTGGGAGGAATGAGCAGTTCTTC. Translating it yields CAWGFRGTGRNEQFF.

The V call is TRBV6-5, the J call TRBJ1-2; D gene ambiguous. Germline V CDR1 and CDR2: MNHEY, SVGAGI. The CDR3 spans 13 residues. The ends were cut back, 6 bases at V and 6 bases at J, with 14 bases in the middle. The CDR3 nucleotides read TGTGCCAGCAGGATTAAAGAGGGTAATGGCTACACCTTC. It yields the protein CASRIKEGNGYTF.

The V gene is TRBV4-1, the J gene TRBJ2-7; D is uncertain. Germline V gene lookup returns CDR1 MGHRA and CDR2 YSYEKL. This CDR3 region has 13 residues. Trimming removed 0 bases at V and 6 bases at J, with 9 bases between. In nucleotides, the CDR3 is TGCGCCAGCAGCCAAGATCGCGCGCTCGAGCAGTACTTC. Its translation is CASSQDRALEQYF.

The J gene is TRBJ2-2, the V gene TRBV5-1; 11 nucleotides match TRBD2. CDR1 SGHRS and CDR2 YFSETQ come from the germline V gene. The CDR3 covers 15 residues. J lost 7 bases, V lost 2 bases, and 4 bases had no gene match. This chain's CDR3 is CASSFGLAGGGELFF. CDR3 in DNA: TGCGCCAGCAGCTTTGGACTAGCGGGCGGCGGGGAGCTGTTTTTT.

This rearrangement joins TRBV4-1 to TRBJ2-7; 7 positions match TRBD2. The CDR3 loop spans 17 amino acids. Unmatched junction bases numbered 10, after V lost 0 bases and J lost 2 bases. CDR1 and CDR2 (germline): MGHRA, YSYEKL. The CDR3 nucleotides read TGCGCCAGCAGCCAAGATTTGGGGTCGGGGGGAGCCTACGAGCAGTACTTC. The encoded protein is CASSQDLGSGGAYEQYF.

This clone was observed a single time. This chain uses TRBV15 with TRBJ1-1, with D unresolved. CDR3 length equals 17 residues. Germline CDR1 and CDR2: LNHNV and YYDKDF (reference sequence). Trimming stripped 0 bases from V and 1 base from J, with 15 bases between. The CDR3 DNA follows: TGTGCCACCAGCAGAGATCACCCCCTGGGAGGGAACACTGAAGCTTTCTTT. Translating gives CATSRDHPLGGNTEAFF.

This chain connects TRBV5-6 to TRBJ1-1; 10 positions match TRBD1. There are 14 residues in the CDR3. Germline V gene lookup returns CDR1 SGHDT and CDR2 YYEEEE. The V segment lost 0 bases and the J segment 8 bases; nucleotides outside the gene matches: 4. CDR3 sequence (DNA): TGTGCCAGCAGCTTGGGGGACAGGGGATTAGAAGCTTTCTTT. Translated: CASSLGDRGLEAFF.

This chain connects TRBV5-1 to TRBJ1-2, with TRBD1 matching 12 bases. This CDR3 is 18 amino acids long. V was clipped by 0 bases and J by 3 bases; unmatched bases: 9. CDR1 and CDR2 from the germline V gene are SGHRS and YFSETQ. CDR3 sequence reads: CASSLEGTGGEGDYGYTF. For the CDR3, the DNA is TGCGCCAGCAGCTTGGAGGGGACAGGGGGCGAAGGGGACTATGGCTACACCTTC.

V and J are TRBV27 and TRBJ2-2; the match to TRBD1 covers 11 bases. Germline V gene sequence: CDR1 MNHEY, CDR2 SMNVEV (reference sequence). The V and J ends lost 5 bases and 3 bases, in that order; junction bases with no gene match: 5. CDR3 length equals 16 residues. The CDR3 DNA follows: TGTGCCAGCAGTCCTTGGGACAGGGGGTACACCGGGGAGCTGTTTTTT. Translation: CASSPWDRGYTGELFF.